This T cell receptor beta chain was observed in a study of T cells after somatic rescue of genetic block. V dropped 1 base and J dropped 1 base, with 13 bases sitting between them. This CDR3 is 16 amino acids long. The germline V gene encodes CDR1 SGHRS and CDR2 YFSETQ. Some clones are missing from TCRdb's copy, which holds only in-frame ones; the method was immunoSEQ multiplex PCR. The sample holds 9,500 to 15,000 clones, 65% to 75% seen once. This TCR came from a boy under 18. The V call is TRBV5-1, the J call TRBJ2-3; D perhaps matches TRBD1 (5 bases). Sequencing was done on a sample of peripheral blood mononuclear cells (PBMCs). CDR3 nucleotide sequence: TGCGCCAGCAGCTTGCCCCAGGGAAGGGGCACAGATACGCAGTATTTT. Translation: CASSLPQGRGTDTQYF.